One and the same sample provided the 2 T cell receptor beta chains below, sequenced in a study of patients and donors after allogeneic stem cell transplantation. Each CDR3 protein gets one entry after TCRdb re-called the RT-PCR reads with MiXCR. The sample has approximately 33,000 distinct CDR3 sequences; around 6.8% are singletons. Sequencing was performed on blood, either unsorted or a sorted T cell fraction (not recorded which). These receptors all come from a human donor who was either an allogeneic HSCT recipient or a stem cell or donor lymphocyte infusion donor (not recorded which). It is not recorded whose cells these are; they may come from a transplant donor.

This clonotype appeared many times. The V call is TRBV20-1, the J call TRBJ2-1; D uncertain. The germline gives CDR1 DFQATT, CDR2 SNEGSKA (reference sequence). The CDR3 totals 13 residues. V shed 4 bases and J shed 9 bases, with 16 bases lying between them. The CDR3 protein is CSANWQVRREQFF. CDR3 bases: TGCAGTGCTAATTGGCAGGTTCGGCGTGAGCAGTTCTTC.

V gene TRBV15 combines with J gene TRBJ2-1, with D perhaps TRBD2 (6 bases). The length of the CDR3 is 14 residues. Looked up from germline, CDR1 is LNHNV and CDR2 is YYDKDF (reference sequence). V lost 5 bases to trimming and J lost 2 bases, with 10 bases between them. CDR3 nucleotides: TGTGCCACCAGCCATAGCGGAACCTACAATGAGCAGTTCTTC. It codes for CATSHSGTYNEQFF.